These T cell receptor beta chains were read from a single sample in a study of shared clonotypes between healthy human individuals. Only in-frame clones appear in the TCRdb table, and some are missing; sequencing was by immunoSEQ multiplex PCR. This sample has over a million clones; roughly 96% occur once, and the top ten carry approximately 1.1%. The sequenced sample consisted of naive CD4+ T cells sorted from blood. The source is a man aged 25-45 years in good health. The CDR3 runs from the conserved cysteine through the conserved F or W.

>TRBJ2-7|TRBV5-4
CASSYGGASSYEQYF
>TRBJ2-2|TRBV28
CASSVTGAQNTGELFF
>TRBJ2-7|TRBV13
CASSSTGFPYEQYF
>TRBJ1-5|TRBV9
CASSVGVTGHQHF
>TRBJ2-7|TRBV18
CASSPPVAFGSYEQYF
>TRBJ2-1|TRBV6-1
CANLPGSYNEQFF
>TRBJ2-1|TRBV5-4
CASSSRQTGIDEQFF
>TRBJ1-5|TRBV7-2
CASSPVGQPYSNQPQHF
>TRBJ2-5|TRBV5-1
CASSPGTSGRPPQETQYF
>TRBJ1-1|TRBV11-2
CASSLGPTGSEAFF
>TRBJ2-2|TRBV19
CASSMVDTGELFF
>TRBJ2-7|TRBV30
CACGVYEQYF
>TRBJ2-3|TRBV28
CASSSPPTSGTDTQYF
>TRBJ1-1|TRBV29-1
CSVDWGSDTEAFF
>TRBJ2-1|TRBV19
CASSRTQRQGSYNEQFF
>TRBJ2-5|TRBV5-1
CASSRSTGTQETQYF
>TRBJ2-7|TRBV19
CASSMVSNEQYF
>TRBJ1-1|TRBV6-5
CASSYSGQGNTEAFF
>TRBJ2-6|TRBV7-3
CASSLSRGMPGANVLTF
>TRBJ2-5|TRBV6-1
CASWRGSSETQYF
>TRBJ1-2|TRBV18
CASSQDRGQNYGYTF
>TRBJ1-4|TRBV29-1
CSVAGTNEKLFF
>TRBJ2-7|TRBV6-5
CASSYKVTDFYEQYF
>TRBJ2-5|TRBV7-8
CASSLSMGWGSPQETQYF
>TRBJ2-3|TRBV18
CASSPDLAGVSDTQYF
>TRBJ2-1|TRBV7-9
CASSLLHEQFF
>TRBJ2-1|TRBV23-1
CASSQTRDGPPREQFF
>TRBJ1-5|TRBV28
CASSLGFANQPQHF
>TRBJ1-5|TRBV10-3
CAISPGQGMGNQPQHF
>TRBJ1-5|TRBV5-8
CASTLGQGVHSNQPQHF
>TRBJ2-7|TRBV28
CASSDRGGLYEQYF
>TRBJ1-5|TRBV7-2
CASSPRQANQPQHF
>TRBJ2-1|TRBV25-1
CASSEGSAIHSYNEQFF
>TRBJ1-1|TRBV27
CASRAGGDTEAFF
>TRBJ1-5|TRBV5-4
CASSSPTQPQHF